This T cell receptor beta chain emerged from a study of shared clonotypes between healthy human individuals. On the study more broadly: Each donor's CD8 memory used one plate, CD8 naive two, each CD4 subset three.

Assay: immunoSEQ multiplex PCR; the TCRdb copy retains only in-frame clones and omits some. The sample shows over 2,000,000 clones, around 93% of them seen only once. The naive CD8 subset, CD45RO-negative cells positively selected for CCR7, excluded terminally differentiated effector memory CD45RA+ cells. Trimming pared 4 bases from V and 5 bases from J, leaving 14 bases between. Germline CDR1 and CDR2: SEHNR and FQNEAQ (reference sequence). This CDR3 has 14 amino acids. This TCR was sampled from a man aged 18 to 29 in good health. Some clones in this sample may be carry-over from other donors' samples. The chain carries TRBV7-9 and TRBJ2-5; TRBD2 is a possible D gene (8 bases). Sequenced input: naive CD8+ T cells from PBMCs. The chain's CDR3 is CASSSREGAETQYF. CDR3 nucleotides: TGTGCCAGCAGCTCCCGGGAGGGGGCCGAGACCCAGTACTTC.